This TCR beta chain stems from a study of cytomegalovirus exposure and HLA in healthy donors. Study overall: In an earlier analysis, 95 million to 140 million unique TCR beta sequences were found from 150 million to 200 million T cells.

The CDR3 spans 16 residues. Germline CDR1 is SGHNT and CDR2 is YENEEA. Trimming pared 0 bases from V and 6 bases from J, leaving 15 bases between. Of note for this clone: What it binds is not known.

Use of 60 Vbeta and 13 Jbeta primers characterized the PCR. The method was immunoSEQ multiplex PCR; TCRdb's version includes in-frame clones alone and lacks a portion of them. Its listing shows some 180,000 clones. General study findings and limits: Researchers had no immune exposure information except CMV serostatus available. Most of the CMV-associated TCR beta chains (in a later analysis) appeared to be HLA-restricted. Reportedly, a later analysis found an Asian-associated ancestry cluster had fewer N-insertions than the approximately 700-donor mean.

This sequence was found in a man aged 25-40 years in good health and CMV-seronegative. This chain joins TRBV11-3 and TRBJ2-1; D is possibly TRBD2 (6 bases). The sample taken for sequencing was PBMCs. CDR3 protein: CASSLDGGNLVNEQFF. The CDR3 nucleotides are TGTGCCAGCAGCTTAGATGGCGGGAACCTTGTCAATGAGCAGTTCTTC. The entire variable domain, with the rest obtained from reference TRBV11-3 and TRBJ2-1, is as follows: EAGVVQSPRYKIIEKKQPVAFWCNPISGHNTLYWYLQNLGQGPELLIRYENEEAVDDSQLPKDRFSAERLKGVDSTLKIQPAELGDSAVYLCASSLDGGNLVNEQFFGPGTRLTVL.